The T cell receptor beta chain described here comes from a study of CD8+CD57+ T cells in acquired aplastic anemia. Across the whole study: Yields of DNA that came from sorted CD4+ and CD8+ cells averaged around 3 ug. General study points: The number of CD8+ CDR3 sequences shared by patients and controls was around 30. Patients were compared with controls for CD8+ Simpson's diversity, and no significant difference emerged.

It was genomic DNA that served as the template for profiling TCR beta VDJ and CDR3. TCRdb reprocessed the reads via MiXCR and lists one record per CDR3 protein. The sample lists under 200,000 distinct CDR3 sequences; over 40% were seen once. In this sample, this clonotype turned up many times. Its specificity is unknown. Previously, flow cytometry had revealed CD8+CD57+ cell expansion in the patients chosen for sequencing. Severe acquired aplastic anemia was diagnosed in all patients. The V and J ends lost 4 bases and 4 bases respectively, with 7 bases between them. The CDR3 contains 12 residues. In germline, CDR1 is KGHDR, CDR2 SFDVKD.

The receptor was derived from a human donor with aplastic anemia. V and J are TRBV24-1 and TRBJ2-7; D remains unclear. Source material: sorted CD4+, CD8+, or CD8+CD57+ T cells (not recorded which) from PBMCs. The CDR3 is CATSEAGYEQYF. CDR3 nucleotide sequence: TGTGCCACCAGTGAGGCAGGATACGAGCAGTACTTC.